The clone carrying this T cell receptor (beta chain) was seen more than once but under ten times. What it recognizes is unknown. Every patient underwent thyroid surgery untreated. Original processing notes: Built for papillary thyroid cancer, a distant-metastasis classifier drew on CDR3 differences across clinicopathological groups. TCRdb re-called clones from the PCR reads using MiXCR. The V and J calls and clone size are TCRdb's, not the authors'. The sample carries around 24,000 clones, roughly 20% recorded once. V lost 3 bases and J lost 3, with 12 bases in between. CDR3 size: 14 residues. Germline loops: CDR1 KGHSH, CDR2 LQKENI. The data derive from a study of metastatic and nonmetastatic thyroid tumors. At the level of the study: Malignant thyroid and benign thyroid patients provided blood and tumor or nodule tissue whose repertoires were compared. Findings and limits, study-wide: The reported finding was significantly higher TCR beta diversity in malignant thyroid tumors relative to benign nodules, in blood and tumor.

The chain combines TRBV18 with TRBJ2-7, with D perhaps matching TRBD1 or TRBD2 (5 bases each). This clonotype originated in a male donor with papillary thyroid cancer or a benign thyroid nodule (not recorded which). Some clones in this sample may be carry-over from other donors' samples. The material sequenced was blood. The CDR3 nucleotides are TGTGCCAGCTCACCCCGGGACGACCTCTACGAGCAGTACTTC. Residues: CASSPRDDLYEQYF. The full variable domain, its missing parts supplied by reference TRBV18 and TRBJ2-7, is NAGVMQNPRHLVRRRGQEARLRCSPMKGHSHVYWYRQLPEEGLKFMVYLQKENIIDESGMPKERFSAEFPKEGPSILRIQQVVRGDSAAYFCASSPRDDLYEQYFGPGTRLTVT.